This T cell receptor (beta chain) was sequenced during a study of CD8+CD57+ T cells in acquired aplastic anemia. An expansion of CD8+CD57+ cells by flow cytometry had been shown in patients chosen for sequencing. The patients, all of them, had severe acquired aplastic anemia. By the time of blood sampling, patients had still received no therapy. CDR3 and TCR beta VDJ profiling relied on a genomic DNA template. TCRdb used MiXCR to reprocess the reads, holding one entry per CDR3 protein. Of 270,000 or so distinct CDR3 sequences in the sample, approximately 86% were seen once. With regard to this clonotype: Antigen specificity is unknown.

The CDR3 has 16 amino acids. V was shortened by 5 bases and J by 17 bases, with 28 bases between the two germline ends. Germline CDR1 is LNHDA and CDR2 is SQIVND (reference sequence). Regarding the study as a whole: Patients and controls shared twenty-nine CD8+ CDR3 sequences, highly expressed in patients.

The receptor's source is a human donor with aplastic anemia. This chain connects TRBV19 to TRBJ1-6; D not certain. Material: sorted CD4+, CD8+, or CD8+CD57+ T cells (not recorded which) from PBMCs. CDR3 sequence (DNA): TGTGCCAGTAGTTTAGCTAACGGAGGCTACAATGAGCAGTTCCACTTT. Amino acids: CASSLANGGYNEQFHF.